This TCR beta chain emerged from a study of blood T cell repertoires in COVID-19. Study details: The samples span acute and convalescent COVID-19 from the United States, Italy and Spain.

TCRdb keeps only in-frame clones here, not all; method: immunoSEQ multiplex PCR. The sample yields some 200,000 clones, roughly 85% seen once. The CDR3 is 17 residues long. V shed 5 bases and J shed 4 bases, with 23 bases lying between them. Germline V gene sequence: CDR1 MDHEN, CDR2 SYDVKM. The TCR sequence derives from a woman between 50 and 59 years old who had been exposed to COVID-19. The chain has TRBV28 and TRBJ1-1, with D possibly matching TRBD1 (6 bases). Sequencing was carried out using PBMCs or T cells enriched from blood (not recorded which). CDR3 coding DNA: TGTGCCAGCAGTGGCCTTCTTACAGGGCTACTCGGCACTGAAGCTTTCTTT. As protein: CASSGLLTGLLGTEAFF.